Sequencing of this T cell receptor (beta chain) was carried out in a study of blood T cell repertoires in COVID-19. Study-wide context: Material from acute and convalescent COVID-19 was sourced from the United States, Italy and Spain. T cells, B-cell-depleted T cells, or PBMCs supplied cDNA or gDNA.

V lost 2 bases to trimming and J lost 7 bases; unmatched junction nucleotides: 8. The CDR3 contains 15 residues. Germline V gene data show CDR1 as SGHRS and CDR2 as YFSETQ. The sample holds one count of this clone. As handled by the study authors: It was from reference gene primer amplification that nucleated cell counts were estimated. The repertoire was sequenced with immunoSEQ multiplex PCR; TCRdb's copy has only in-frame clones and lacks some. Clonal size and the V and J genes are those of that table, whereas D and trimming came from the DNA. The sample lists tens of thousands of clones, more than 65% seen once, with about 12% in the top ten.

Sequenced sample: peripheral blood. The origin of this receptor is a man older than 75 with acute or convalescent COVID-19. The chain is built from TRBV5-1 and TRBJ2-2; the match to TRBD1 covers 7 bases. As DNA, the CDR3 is TGCGCCAGCAGCTTTACAGGGGTTTACGGCGGGGAGCTGTTTTTT. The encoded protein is CASSFTGVYGGELFF.